This T cell receptor (beta chain) was recovered during a study of control samples from healthy donors and cancer patients. Clones were sequenced by immunoSEQ multiplex PCR, and TCRdb holds only the in-frame ones, with some missing. The data show roughly 130,000 clones, with roughly 94% seen just once and 3.6% held by the top ten. Looked up from germline, CDR1 is MGHDK and CDR2 is SYGVNS. The CDR3 runs 18 residues. The V gene lost 2 bases and the J gene lost 2 bases, with 20 bases spanning the gap. The V and J genes are TRBV25-1 and TRBJ2-3; a weak D match, TRBD1 (6 bases). This TCR came from a man aged 25-40 years in good health. The sequencing input was blood. CDR3 region: CASSEPTHRAWYTDTQYF. The CDR3 DNA follows: TGTGCCAGCAGTGAACCCACTCACAGGGCATGGTACACAGATACGCAGTATTTT.